Listed here are 26 T cell receptor beta chains from one sample, sequenced in a study of T cells in localized non-small cell lung cancer. TCRdb keeps only in-frame clones here, not all; method: immunoSEQ multiplex PCR. The table lists some 78,000 clones, around four fifths of them singletons. Source: peripheral blood, taken before any cancer treatment. The receptors derive from a man aged 35-69 years with stage I lung adenocarcinoma.

The rearrangement uses TRBV10-3 and TRBJ1-5, with 7 positions matching TRBD1. The CDR3 is 18 residues long. Looked up from germline, CDR1 is ENHRY and CDR2 is SYGVKD. With V trimmed by 6 bases and J by 8 bases, 22 bases remained unmatched. CDR3 region: CAISKTGADGGQMKPQHF. The CDR3 bases are TGTGCCATCAGCAAAACAGGGGCCGATGGAGGTCAAATGAAGCCCCAGCATTTT.

The chain employs TRBV27 and TRBJ1-2, with 10 bases identical to TRBD1. This CDR3 has 16 amino acids. The V segment lost 5 bases and the J segment 3 bases; nucleotides outside the gene matches: 9. Germline V lookup: CDR1 MNHEY, CDR2 SMNVEV (reference sequence). DNA for the CDR3: TGTGCCAGCAGTCCCTTCGGACAGGGGGGTGACTATGGCTACACCTTC. It is translated as CASSPFGQGGDYGYTF.

This chain joins TRBV6-6 and TRBJ2-7, with 9 positions matching TRBD1. The CDR3 is made up of 14 amino acids. Losses at the gene ends were 6 bases for V and 1 base for J; bases not matched to a gene: 4. Germline V gives CDR1 MNHNY, CDR2 SVGAGI (reference sequence). This CDR3 reads CASSRGTGSYEQYF. The CDR3 DNA sequence: TGTGCCAGCAGCCGCGGGACAGGGTCCTACGAGCAGTACTTC.

V gene TRBV2 combines with J gene TRBJ2-3; the match to TRBD2 covers 13 bases. Germline V CDR1 and CDR2: SNHLY, FYNNEI. With V trimmed by 8 bases and J by 7 bases, 6 bases remained unmatched. The CDR3 consists of 14 residues. The CDR3 DNA is TGTGCCAGCGGCGGGACTAGCGGGATGTATACGCAGTATTTT. Its translation is CASGGTSGMYTQYF. The full variable domain, its missing parts supplied by reference TRBV2 and TRBJ2-3, is EPEVTQTPSHQVTQMGQEVILRCVPISNHLYFYWYRQILGQKVEFLVSFYNNEISEKSEIFDDQFSVERPDGSNFTLKIRSTKLEDSAMYFCASGGTSGMYTQYFGPGTRLTVL.

This chain connects TRBV29-1 to TRBJ2-5, with TRBD2 identical over 9 bases. V was clipped by 3 bases and J by 1 base; unmatched bases: 12. The CDR3 totals 17 residues. CDR1 and CDR2 from the germline V gene are SQVTM and ANQGSEA. CDR3 amino acids: CSVERREGLSIQETQYF. The CDR3 DNA sequence: TGCAGCGTTGAGAGGCGGGAGGGCCTTTCCATCCAAGAGACCCAGTACTTC. Together with reference TRBV29-1 and TRBJ2-5, the CDR3 gives the full variable domain: SAVISQKPSRDICQRGTSLTIQCQVDSQVTMMFWYRQQPGQSLTLIATANQGSEATYESGFVIDKFPISRPNLTFSTLTVSNMSPEDSSIYLCSVERREGLSIQETQYFGPGTRLLVL.

This clone showed up just once. The V call is TRBV6-6, the J call TRBJ1-2; 9 nucleotides align to TRBD1. CDR3 length: 14 residues. Germline loops: CDR1 MNHNY, CDR2 SVGAGI (reference sequence). The trim removed 6 bases at V and 8 bases at J, leaving 10 bases unmatched. The DNA for the CDR3 is TGTGCCAGCAGAGCTCCCGGACAGGGGAACGGCTACACCTTC. This codes for CASRAPGQGNGYTF.

The chain combines TRBV28 with TRBJ1-4; no reliable D call. With 6 bases removed from V and 8 bases from J, the gap between germline ends came to 16 bases. This CDR3 has 14 residues. Germline CDR1 reads MDHEN; CDR2 reads SYDVKM. CDR3 bases: TGTGCCAGCAGGTTCTTAGGGCGATCAGAAAAACTGTTTTTT. Translating gives CASRFLGRSEKLFF.

This clone turned up a few times. The CDR3 DNA is TGTGCCAGCAGCGGCAGGGGGCCGGATGAGCAGTTCTTC. It translates to CASSGRGPDEQFF. The chain recombines TRBV11-3 with TRBJ2-1; TRBD1 agrees at 8 bases. Trimming cost V 5 bases and J 8 bases; bases outside gene matches: 5. This CDR3 is 13 amino acids long. CDR1 and CDR2 (germline): SGHNT, YENEEA.

This rearrangement joins TRBV2 to TRBJ2-7; TRBD1 matches 10 bases. V dropped 6 bases and J dropped 2; count of bases not matched to a gene: 4. The length of the CDR3 is 14 residues. From germline, CDR1 is SNHLY and CDR2 FYNNEI. This chain's CDR3 is CASRWGQGTYEQYF. In DNA, the CDR3 is TGTGCCAGCAGATGGGGACAGGGGACCTACGAGCAGTACTTC.

This clone appeared a few times. The V and J genes are TRBV13 and TRBJ2-3; TRBD1 is a possible D gene (6 bases). From germline, CDR1 is PRHDT and CDR2 FYEKMQ (reference sequence). Between the trimmed V and J ends, which lost 2 bases and 0 bases, there was a span of 15 bases. The CDR3 runs 17 residues. CDR3 protein: CASSLSTLGASTDTQYF. The CDR3, as DNA: TGTGCCAGCAGCTTATCGACCCTGGGGGCTAGCACAGATACGCAGTATTTT.

This CDR3 is CSVLGPTGAFF. DNA for the CDR3: TGCAGCGTTTTGGGTCCAACCGGAGCTTTCTTT. The chain uses TRBV29-1 and TRBJ1-1; D call uncertain. The CDR3 loop spans 11 amino acids. The germline CDR1 and CDR2 sequences are SQVTM and ANQGSEA. V shed 5 bases and J shed 10 bases, with 14 bases lying between them.

The chain's CDR3 is CASSWDTASQPQHF. For the CDR3, the DNA is TGTGCCAGTAGTTGGGACACCGCAAGCCAGCCCCAGCATTTT. This chain connects TRBV19 to TRBJ1-5, with a possible D match to TRBD1 (6 bases). V was pared by 5 bases and J by 7 bases, with 15 bases between. There are 14 residues in the CDR3. Germline V CDR1 and CDR2: LNHDA, SQIVND (reference sequence).

This clone came up once. This chain joins TRBV27 and TRBJ2-1; no clear D. Germline CDR1 MNHEY, CDR2 SMNVEV (reference sequence). V was cut by 6 bases and J by 6 bases, with 18 bases left in between. The CDR3 extends over 15 amino acids. CDR3 bases: TGTGCCAGCAGCAGAGGAGAGACTGGTCTCAATGAGCAGTTCTTC. As protein: CASSRGETGLNEQFF.

CDR3 amino acids: CAWSRTGTGRAPLHF. Written as DNA, the CDR3 is TGTGCCTGGAGTCGTACCGGGACAGGTCGGGCACCCCTCCACTTT. This rearrangement joins TRBV30 to TRBJ1-6; 8 nucleotides line up with TRBD1. Germline loops: CDR1 GTSNPN, CDR2 SVGIG (reference sequence). Unmatched junction bases numbered 11, after V lost 2 bases and J lost 11 bases. CDR3 length: 15 residues.

V is TRBV7-6 and J is TRBJ2-3, with D maybe TRBD1 (6 bases). Germline V CDR1 and CDR2: SGHVS, FNYEAQ. The CDR3 is made up of 15 amino acids. Deletions cut 1 base from V and 5 bases from J, with 13 bases between. The CDR3 DNA follows: TGTGCCAGCAGCTTAGACAGGGAGTCGGGAGATACGCAGTATTTT. This codes for CASSLDRESGDTQYF.

This chain links TRBV6-1 with TRBJ2-3, with no clear D. V was trimmed by 7 bases and J by 0 bases, leaving 17 bases between them. CDR1 is MNHNS, CDR2 SASEGT, per germline. The CDR3 loop spans 16 amino acids. CDR3 coding DNA: TGTGCCAGCAATGCAGCAAGCCATTCTAGCACAGATACGCAGTATTTT. This codes for CASNAASHSSTDTQYF.

In this sample, this clone turned up once. This sequence joins TRBV7-2 and TRBJ2-3, with TRBD1 identical over 7 bases. From germline, CDR1 is SGHTA and CDR2 FQGNSA. The CDR3 is made up of 15 amino acids. Losses at the gene ends were 3 bases for V and 0 bases for J; bases not matched to a gene: 3. The CDR3 is CASSFDRASTDTQYF. DNA for the CDR3: TGTGCCAGCAGCTTCGACAGGGCTAGCACAGATACGCAGTATTTT.

Of note for this clone: This CDR3 is also generated by other DNA sequences in the sample. This chain links TRBV6-1 with TRBJ2-7; 14 bases map to TRBD2. Germline V gene sequence: CDR1 MNHNS, CDR2 SASEGT. The CDR3 runs to 14 residues. V gave up 8 bases and J gave up 6 bases; unmatched junction bases: 6. CDR3 sequence (DNA): TGTGCCAGCCGGACGGGACTAGCGGGAGTCGAGCAGTACTTC. Encoded protein: CASRTGLAGVEQYF.

The chain is built from TRBV27 and TRBJ2-7; 7 bases agree with TRBD2. V was clipped by 6 bases and J by 2 bases; unmatched bases: 7. The CDR3 loop spans 14 amino acids. Per the germline V gene, CDR1 is MNHEY and CDR2 is SMNVEV (reference sequence). CDR3 in amino acids: CASRQRLAPYEQYF. Written as DNA, the CDR3 is TGTGCCAGCAGGCAAAGACTAGCTCCCTACGAGCAGTACTTC.

The V and J genes are TRBV12-5 and TRBJ2-2, with 8 bases fitting TRBD1. With 2 bases clipped from V and 0 bases from J, the junction kept 8 bases outside the gene matches. The length of the CDR3 is 18 residues. Germline V CDR1 and CDR2: LGHNT, FRNRAP. The CDR3: CASGLSHKDRANTGELFF. The CDR3 DNA follows: TGTGCTAGTGGTTTGTCTCATAAGGACAGGGCGAACACCGGGGAGCTGTTTTTT.

This rearrangement joins TRBV30 to TRBJ1-6; weak D call: TRBD1 (5 bases). Trimming shortened V by 1 base and J by 9 bases, and 19 bases separated the two germline ends. The CDR3 has 16 residues. In germline, CDR1 is GTSNPN, CDR2 SVGIG (reference sequence). This chain's CDR3 is CAWSARGSPKASPLHF. For the CDR3, the DNA is TGTGCCTGGAGTGCTCGGGGGTCCCCTAAAGCTTCACCCCTCCACTTT.

This chain links TRBV2 with TRBJ2-1; 8 nucleotides agree with TRBD1. CDR1 and CDR2 (germline): SNHLY, FYNNEI. CDR3 length equals 14 residues. The V segment lost 6 bases and the J segment 9 bases; nucleotides outside the gene matches: 10. The CDR3 DNA reads TGTGCCAGCAGCGGTCAGGGGGCGCTTTTTGAGCAGTTCTTC. The encoded protein is CASSGQGALFEQFF.

V usage is TRBV10-1 and J usage is TRBJ2-1; TRBD2 matches at 9 bases. Trimming cost V 0 bases and J 1 base; bases outside gene matches: 7. The CDR3 runs to 18 residues. Germline values: CDR1 WNHNN, CDR2 SYGVQD (reference sequence). The CDR3 DNA reads TGCGCCAGCAGTGAGTCAGGAGCGGGAGGAATATCCTACAATGAGCAGTTCTTC. The encoded protein is CASSESGAGGISYNEQFF.

The V call is TRBV28, the J call TRBJ2-1, with D possibly matching TRBD2 (6 bases). The CDR3 totals 16 residues. V was pared by 1 base and J by 0 bases, with 10 bases between. Germline CDR1 and CDR2: MDHEN and SYDVKM. The CDR3 reads CASSLSVGGSYNEQFF. CDR3 coding DNA: TGTGCCAGCAGTTTATCGGTGGGAGGCTCCTACAATGAGCAGTTCTTC. Filled out from reference TRBV28 and TRBJ2-1, the complete variable domain reads DVKVTQSSRYLVKRTGEKVFLECVQDMDHENMFWYRQDPGLGLRLIYFSYDVKMKEKGDIPEGYSVSREKKERFSLILESASTNQTSMYLCASSLSVGGSYNEQFFGPGTRLTVL.

The chain has TRBV2 and TRBJ1-2, with D possibly TRBD1 on 6 matching bases. Germline values: CDR1 SNHLY, CDR2 FYNNEI. CDR3 length: 14 residues. V was clipped by 7 bases and J by 1 base, with 13 bases between them. CDR3: CASIRRGLNYGYTF. DNA for the CDR3: TGTGCCAGCATCCGCAGGGGACTTAACTATGGCTACACCTTC.

J is TRBJ2-7 and V is TRBV5-1; 11 bases line up with TRBD1. CDR3 length: 14 residues. V lost 6 bases to trimming and J lost 3 bases; unmatched junction nucleotides: 5. Germline values: CDR1 SGHRS, CDR2 YFSETQ. The CDR3 DNA sequence: TGCGCCAGCACACCGGACAGGGGGCGCTACGAGCAGTACTTC. This translates into CASTPDRGRYEQYF.